Listed below are T cell receptor beta chains from one sample, sequenced in a study of shared clonotypes between healthy human individuals. The table came from immunoSEQ multiplex PCR; TCRdb's copy has only in-frame clones and leaves some out. The sample shows hundreds of thousands of clones, about two thirds of them seen only once. The sequencing input was memory CD4+ T cells sorted from blood. The receptors stem from a woman aged 30 to 39 in good health. Each CDR3 is given with its conserved first and last residue. Fields, in order: V gene, D gene, clone size, J gene, CDR3 protein, CDR3 DNA. D genes are given only for firm matches. Size values are once, few and many counts, or a class for expanded clones, and some rows have none.

V gene: TRBV7-6
D gene: .
clone size: few
J gene: TRBJ1-3
CDR3 protein: CASTPSGGPLGNTIYF
CDR3 DNA: TGTGCCAGCACCCCCAGTGGAGGGCCGCTCGGGAACACCATATATTTT

V gene: TRBV19
D gene: .
clone size: .
J gene: TRBJ1-5
CDR3 protein: CASSIAPQGGNQPQHF
CDR3 DNA: TGTGCCAGTAGTATAGCCCCGCAGGGAGGCAATCAGCCCCAGCATTTT

V gene: TRBV5-1
D gene: .
clone size: few
J gene: TRBJ1-2
CDR3 protein: CASSLLETNYGYTF
CDR3 DNA: TGCGCCAGCAGCTTGCTCGAAACTAACTATGGCTACACCTTC

V gene: TRBV19
D gene: .
clone size: .
J gene: TRBJ1-4
CDR3 protein: CASSRDTGEKLFF
CDR3 DNA: TGTGCCAGTAGTCGGGACACAGGGGAAAAACTGTTTTTT

V gene: TRBV2
D gene: .
clone size: .
J gene: TRBJ2-6
CDR3 protein: CASSERGGAGANVLTF
CDR3 DNA: TGTGCCAGCAGTGAACGAGGGGGGGCTGGGGCCAACGTCCTGACTTTC

V gene: TRBV4-1
D gene: .
clone size: .
J gene: TRBJ2-1
CDR3 protein: CASSQEGLAGRYNEQFF
CDR3 DNA: TGCGCCAGCAGCCAAGAAGGCCTAGCAGGGAGATATAATGAGCAGTTCTTC

V gene: TRBV28
D gene: TRBD1
clone size: few
J gene: TRBJ1-2
CDR3 protein: CASLRTGDGYTF
CDR3 DNA: TGTGCCAGCCTACGGACAGGGGATGGCTACACCTTC

V gene: TRBV5-1
D gene: .
clone size: .
J gene: TRBJ2-5
CDR3 protein: CASSLLFGYETQYF
CDR3 DNA: TGCGCCAGCAGCTTGCTCTTCGGCTATGAGACCCAGTACTTC

V gene: TRBV10-3
D gene: TRBD1
clone size: .
J gene: TRBJ1-1
CDR3 protein: CAITDRVGGYTEAFF
CDR3 DNA: TGTGCCATCACCGACAGGGTTGGAGGGTACACTGAAGCTTTCTTT

V gene: TRBV2
D gene: .
clone size: .
J gene: TRBJ1-5
CDR3 protein: CASSEALVGYTSQPQHF
CDR3 DNA: TGTGCCAGCAGTGAAGCGCTTGTAGGGTACACTTCTCAGCCCCAGCATTTT

V gene: TRBV2
D gene: .
clone size: .
J gene: TRBJ1-1
CDR3 protein: CASSARQVGNTEAFF
CDR3 DNA: TGTGCCAGCAGTGCAAGACAGGTCGGAAACACTGAAGCTTTCTTT

V gene: TRBV6-5
D gene: .
clone size: .
J gene: TRBJ1-1
CDR3 protein: CASSYDANTEAFF
CDR3 DNA: TGTGCCAGCAGTTACGACGCGAACACTGAAGCTTTCTTT

V gene: TRBV29-1
D gene: .
clone size: .
J gene: TRBJ2-3
CDR3 protein: CSVVRLLGADTQYF
CDR3 DNA: TGCAGCGTTGTTCGACTCCTTGGCGCAGATACGCAGTATTTT

V gene: TRBV5-4
D gene: .
clone size: once
J gene: TRBJ2-3
CDR3 protein: CASSPREARTDTQYF
CDR3 DNA: TGTGCCAGCAGCCCCCGGGAAGCCCGCACAGATACGCAGTATTTT

V gene: TRBV7-3
D gene: TRBD1
clone size: .
J gene: TRBJ2-5
CDR3 protein: CASSSQGAQETQYF
CDR3 DNA: TGTGCCAGCAGCTCACAGGGGGCCCAAGAGACCCAGTACTTC

V gene: TRBV5-1
D gene: .
clone size: few
J gene: TRBJ2-3
CDR3 protein: CASSLDFTDTQYF
CDR3 DNA: TGCGCCAGCAGCTTGGATTTTACAGATACGCAGTATTTT

V gene: TRBV27
D gene: TRBD1
clone size: .
J gene: TRBJ1-5
CDR3 protein: CASSSTGTGKLQPQHF
CDR3 DNA: TGTGCCAGCAGTTCTACTGGGACAGGGAAGTTACAGCCCCAGCATTTT

V gene: TRBV25-1
D gene: .
clone size: .
J gene: TRBJ2-7
CDR3 protein: CASSRGGTISYEQYF
CDR3 DNA: TGTGCCAGCAGCCGCGGTGGGACAATCTCCTACGAGCAGTACTTC

V gene: TRBV10-1
D gene: .
clone size: .
J gene: TRBJ2-7
CDR3 protein: CASSAEPMGHQGYEQYF
CDR3 DNA: TGCGCCAGCAGCGCCGAACCGATGGGACACCAGGGGTACGAGCAGTACTTC

V gene: TRBV5-1
D gene: .
clone size: .
J gene: TRBJ2-5
CDR3 protein: CASSLWGGTQETQYF
CDR3 DNA: TGCGCCAGCAGCTTGTGGGGCGGGACCCAAGAGACCCAGTACTTC

V gene: TRBV28
D gene: TRBD1
clone size: .
J gene: TRBJ2-7
CDR3 protein: CASSRDRGLTYEQYF
CDR3 DNA: TGTGCCAGCAGTAGGGACAGGGGGCTCACCTACGAGCAGTACTTC

V gene: TRBV2
D gene: TRBD1
clone size: .
J gene: TRBJ2-7
CDR3 protein: CASSSQGGSYEQYF
CDR3 DNA: TGTGCCAGCAGTTCACAGGGGGGATCGTACGAGCAGTACTTC

V gene: TRBV28
D gene: .
clone size: .
J gene: TRBJ2-7
CDR3 protein: CASSEPGHGSYEQYF
CDR3 DNA: TGTGCCAGCAGTGAACCGGGACATGGATCCTACGAGCAGTACTTC

V gene: TRBV29-1
D gene: .
clone size: once
J gene: TRBJ1-1
CDR3 protein: CSVGYGRGEGLDTEAFF
CDR3 DNA: TGCAGCGTTGGGTACGGCAGGGGTGAGGGGTTGGACACTGAAGCTTTCTTT

V gene: TRBV5-5
D gene: TRBD2
clone size: once
J gene: TRBJ2-5
CDR3 protein: CASSLGGLAQETQYF
CDR3 DNA: TGTGCCAGCAGCTTAGGCGGACTAGCGCAAGAGACCCAGTACTTC

V gene: TRBV18
D gene: .
clone size: .
J gene: TRBJ1-3
CDR3 protein: CASSQDSVSGNTIYF
CDR3 DNA: TGTGCCAGCTCACAGGACAGCGTCTCTGGAAACACCATATATTTT

V gene: TRBV6-1
D gene: TRBD2
clone size: once
J gene: TRBJ2-7
CDR3 protein: CASSVTSGGRAEQYF
CDR3 DNA: TGTGCCAGCAGTGTGACTAGCGGAGGCCGGGCCGAGCAGTACTTC

V gene: TRBV29-1
D gene: .
clone size: .
J gene: TRBJ2-3
CDR3 protein: CSVTRIRAGTDTQYF
CDR3 DNA: TGCAGCGTAACTAGAATAAGAGCGGGCACAGATACGCAGTATTTT

V gene: TRBV6-6
D gene: TRBD1
clone size: .
J gene: TRBJ1-5
CDR3 protein: CASSRTGEGNQPQHF
CDR3 DNA: TGTGCCAGCAGCAGAACAGGGGAGGGCAATCAGCCCCAGCATTTT

V gene: TRBV10-2
D gene: .
clone size: .
J gene: TRBJ2-7
CDR3 protein: CASSDLSEQYF
CDR3 DNA: TGCGCCAGCAGTGACTTGTCAGAGCAGTACTTC

V gene: TRBV5-1
D gene: .
clone size: many
J gene: TRBJ1-2
CDR3 protein: CASSLDSQGHYGYTF
CDR3 DNA: TGCGCCAGCAGCTTGGACTCCCAAGGCCACTATGGCTACACCTTC

V gene: TRBV19
D gene: .
clone size: once
J gene: TRBJ2-7
CDR3 protein: CASSIDEGTYEQYF
CDR3 DNA: TGTGCCAGTAGTATTGATGAGGGTACCTACGAGCAGTACTTC

V gene: TRBV4-1
D gene: .
clone size: few
J gene: TRBJ1-4
CDR3 protein: CASRPTGANEKLFF
CDR3 DNA: TGCGCCAGCAGGCCGACAGGCGCTAATGAAAAACTGTTTTTT

V gene: TRBV5-1
D gene: TRBD1
clone size: few
J gene: TRBJ2-3
CDR3 protein: CASSLAVRHRGLYTQYF
CDR3 DNA: TGCGCCAGCAGCTTGGCAGTAAGGCACAGGGGGTTATATACGCAGTATTTT

V gene: TRBV5-4
D gene: .
clone size: once
J gene: TRBJ2-6
CDR3 protein: CASSLRGQLFSGANVLTF
CDR3 DNA: TGTGCCAGCAGCTTGCGCGGTCAGCTATTCTCTGGGGCCAACGTCCTGACTTTC

V gene: TRBV21-1
D gene: .
clone size: .
J gene: TRBJ2-7
CDR3 protein: CASSRLAGEGYEQYF
CDR3 DNA: TGTGCCAGCAGCAGACTAGCGGGAGAGGGCTACGAGCAGTACTTC

V gene: TRBV5-4
D gene: TRBD2
clone size: few
J gene: TRBJ2-3
CDR3 protein: CASSSGSGSSTDTQYF
CDR3 DNA: TGTGCCAGCAGCTCCGGGAGCGGGAGTAGCACAGATACGCAGTATTTT

V gene: TRBV6-5
D gene: TRBD2
clone size: .
J gene: TRBJ2-2
CDR3 protein: CASSCSLAGGTGELFF
CDR3 DNA: TGTGCCAGCAGTTGCAGTCTAGCGGGAGGGACCGGGGAGCTGTTTTTT

V gene: TRBV5-1
D gene: .
clone size: .
J gene: TRBJ2-1
CDR3 protein: CASSLGANSYNEQFF
CDR3 DNA: TGCGCCAGCAGCTTGGGAGCCAATTCCTACAATGAGCAGTTCTTC

V gene: TRBV15
D gene: TRBD2
clone size: once
J gene: TRBJ2-1
CDR3 protein: CAGSGGIGNEQFF
CDR3 DNA: TGTGCCGGGTCCGGGGGGATTGGCAATGAGCAGTTCTTC

V gene: TRBV5-1
D gene: TRBD2
clone size: .
J gene: TRBJ2-5
CDR3 protein: CASSYGRGETQYF
CDR3 DNA: TGCGCCAGCAGCTACGGGAGGGGGGAGACCCAGTACTTC

V gene: TRBV11-2
D gene: .
clone size: once
J gene: TRBJ1-1
CDR3 protein: CASSPVWVNTEAFF
CDR3 DNA: TGTGCCAGCAGCCCGGTTTGGGTCAACACTGAAGCTTTCTTT

V gene: TRBV2
D gene: .
clone size: .
J gene: TRBJ1-5
CDR3 protein: CASSENGVNQPQHF
CDR3 DNA: TGTGCCAGCAGTGAAAACGGGGTGAATCAGCCCCAGCATTTT

V gene: TRBV29-1
D gene: .
clone size: .
J gene: TRBJ2-1
CDR3 protein: CSAREHLNNEQFF
CDR3 DNA: TGCAGCGCCAGGGAGCACCTGAACAATGAGCAGTTCTTC

V gene: TRBV11-2
D gene: TRBD1
clone size: .
J gene: TRBJ1-2
CDR3 protein: CASSLNRGMDGYTF
CDR3 DNA: TGTGCCAGCAGCCTGAACAGGGGGATGGATGGCTACACCTTC

V gene: TRBV18
D gene: TRBD1
clone size: .
J gene: TRBJ2-7
CDR3 protein: CASSPPGQYEQYF
CDR3 DNA: TGTGCCAGCTCACCACCGGGACAGTACGAGCAGTACTTC

V gene: TRBV4-1
D gene: .
clone size: .
J gene: TRBJ1-2
CDR3 protein: CASSHLPSDSTYGYTF
CDR3 DNA: TGCGCCAGCAGCCATCTCCCCAGCGACAGCACTTATGGCTACACCTTC

V gene: TRBV4-1
D gene: .
clone size: .
J gene: TRBJ1-4
CDR3 protein: CASSQDSLFPGDNEKLFF
CDR3 DNA: TGCGCCAGCAGCCAAGACTCGTTATTTCCGGGGGATAATGAAAAACTGTTTTTT

V gene: TRBV7-9
D gene: TRBD1
clone size: .
J gene: TRBJ1-5
CDR3 protein: CASSLGQGLNQPQHF
CDR3 DNA: TGTGCCAGCAGCCTAGGACAGGGCTTGAATCAGCCCCAGCATTTT

V gene: TRBV2
D gene: .
clone size: few
J gene: TRBJ1-1
CDR3 protein: CASSELNTEAFF
CDR3 DNA: TGTGCCAGCAGTGAACTTAACACTGAAGCTTTCTTT

V gene: TRBV5-1
D gene: .
clone size: .
J gene: TRBJ1-1
CDR3 protein: CASSLMGRSTPNTEAFF
CDR3 DNA: TGCGCCAGCAGCTTGATGGGGAGGTCAACCCCGAACACTGAAGCTTTCTTT

V gene: TRBV6-5
D gene: .
clone size: few
J gene: TRBJ2-7
CDR3 protein: CASRAPSDEQYF
CDR3 DNA: TGTGCCAGCCGGGCCCCTTCGGATGAGCAGTACTTC

V gene: TRBV25-1
D gene: .
clone size: .
J gene: TRBJ2-7
CDR3 protein: CASSEAAGEQYF
CDR3 DNA: TGTGCCAGCAGTGAAGCGGCGGGCGAGCAGTACTTC

V gene: TRBV6-1
D gene: .
clone size: few
J gene: TRBJ1-2
CDR3 protein: CASRTRPGEDGYTF
CDR3 DNA: TGTGCCAGCAGGACTAGACCTGGGGAGGATGGCTACACCTTC

V gene: TRBV7-2
D gene: .
clone size: .
J gene: TRBJ1-1
CDR3 protein: CASSSQGFAEAFF
CDR3 DNA: TGTGCCAGCAGCTCCCAGGGGTTCGCTGAAGCTTTCTTT

V gene: TRBV7-9
D gene: .
clone size: .
J gene: TRBJ2-2
CDR3 protein: CASSLTGTNTGELFF
CDR3 DNA: TGTGCCAGCAGCTTAACGGGAACGAACACCGGGGAGCTGTTTTTT

V gene: TRBV27
D gene: TRBD1
clone size: .
J gene: TRBJ1-4
CDR3 protein: CASSYYPGTAATNEKLFF
CDR3 DNA: TGTGCCAGCAGTTACTACCCCGGGACAGCAGCAACTAATGAAAAACTGTTTTTT

V gene: TRBV7-2
D gene: .
clone size: few
J gene: TRBJ1-2
CDR3 protein: CASSLDPANYGYTF
CDR3 DNA: TGTGCCAGCAGCTTAGATCCAGCTAACTATGGCTACACCTTC

V gene: TRBV10-3
D gene: TRBD2
clone size: .
J gene: TRBJ2-3
CDR3 protein: CAIATSGHTDTQYF
CDR3 DNA: TGTGCCATCGCCACTAGCGGCCACACAGATACGCAGTATTTT